This passage covers 27 T cell receptor beta chains from one sample sequenced in a study of cytomegalovirus exposure and HLA in healthy donors. Researchers ran the PCR with 60 Vbeta and 13 Jbeta primers. Data came from immunoSEQ multiplex PCR; TCRdb stores just in-frame clones and leaves some out. The table records over 150,000 clones, roughly two thirds of them present only once. Source material: PBMCs. The receptors originated from a woman in her thirties in good health and CMV-seronegative.

This clone was counted only a few times. Other DNA sequences in the sample encode the same CDR3. The gene calls are TRBV7-3 and TRBJ2-1; possible D gene TRBD2, 5 bases. The CDR3 consists of 14 residues. Trimming cost V 2 bases and J 4 bases, with 9 bases left between them. Germline CDR1 is SGHTA and CDR2 is FQGTGA. The CDR3 region has the DNA TGTGCCAGCAGCTTACTGCCGGGGTACAATGAGCAGTTCTTC. Amino acid sequence: CASSLLPGYNEQFF.

V gene TRBV27 combines with J gene TRBJ2-7; D is perhaps TRBD2 (6 bases). The CDR3 loop spans 15 amino acids. CDR1 and CDR2 (germline): MNHEY, SMNVEV (reference sequence). Trimming stripped 6 bases from V and 3 bases from J, with 18 bases between. The CDR3 spells CASRTTGTVGYEQYF. CDR3 nucleotides: TGTGCCAGCAGGACGACCGGGACTGTTGGCTACGAGCAGTACTTC.

The CDR3 DNA is TGTGCCAGCAGTTGGGACAGGGAAAGCTACGAGCAGTACTTC. It translates to CASSWDRESYEQYF. V is TRBV6-5 and J is TRBJ2-7; 9 positions agree with TRBD1. The CDR3 extends over 14 amino acids. V lost 4 bases, J lost 3 bases, and 4 bases stayed unmatched. Per the germline V gene, CDR1 is MNHEY and CDR2 is SVGAGI.

The chain couples TRBV9 to TRBJ2-7; the match to TRBD1 covers 10 bases. The CDR3 contains 14 residues. The V gene end was trimmed by 3 bases and the J gene end by 6 bases; junction bases not matched to a gene: 6. Germline CDR1 reads SGDLS; CDR2 reads YYNGEE. The CDR3 DNA sequence: TGTGCCAGCAGCGCGACAGGGGGCCGTCTCGAGCAGTACTTC. Its protein is CASSATGGRLEQYF.

This clone was found once. Compared with germline, one end of the junction differs, possibly owing to a read error. This sequence joins TRBV7-9 and TRBJ2-1; 10 bases align to TRBD2. The CDR3 contains 16 residues. Germline values: CDR1 SEHNR, CDR2 FQNEAQ (reference sequence). The CDR3 DNA sequence: TGTTCCAGCAGCCCCCTAGCGGGGGAGACCTACAATGAGCAGTTCTTC. Its translation: CSSSPLAGETYNEQFF.

This chain joins TRBV9 and TRBJ2-2; 8 nucleotides line up with TRBD2. With 4 bases clipped from V and 6 bases from J, the junction kept 8 bases outside the gene matches. Germline CDR1 SGDLS, CDR2 YYNGEE. This CDR3 has 15 residues. The CDR3 protein is CASSKSAGASGELFF. The CDR3 bases are TGTGCCAGCAGCAAATCAGCGGGAGCCTCCGGGGAGCTGTTTTTT.

The rearrangement joins TRBV5-5 to TRBJ2-7; D is possibly TRBD1 (5 bases). Germline V gene data show CDR1 as SGHKS and CDR2 as YYEKEE (reference sequence). Trimming left V 0 bases short and J 3 bases short, with 13 bases between. The CDR3 contains 15 residues. The DNA for the CDR3 is TGTGCCAGCAGCTTGGAGACGGCCAGGGTCTACGAGCAGTACTTC. Translating it yields CASSLETARVYEQYF. The full variable domain, in which reference TRBV5-5 and TRBJ2-7 provide the parts outside the CDR3, is DAGVTQSPTHLIKTRGQQVTLRCSPISGHKSVSWYQQVLGQGPQFIFQYYEKEERGRGNFPDRFSARQFPNYSSELNVNALLLGDSALYLCASSLETARVYEQYFGPGTRLTVT.

The chain couples TRBV9 to TRBJ1-3; 12 bases map to TRBD1. J gave up 4 bases and V 3 bases, and 8 bases lay outside the gene matches. Germline assignment: CDR1 SGDLS and CDR2 YYNGEE. This CDR3 spans 17 amino acids. The CDR3 nucleotides are TGTGCCAGCAGCGCACGGGGGACAGGGGGCGAAGGAAACACCATATATTTT. This gives the protein CASSARGTGGEGNTIYF.

This chain uses TRBV7-9 with TRBJ1-1; D is possibly TRBD1 (6 bases). V lost 4 bases, J lost 11 bases, and 17 bases lay in between. Germline-derived CDR1 and CDR2 are SEHNR and FQNEAQ (reference sequence). There are 13 residues in the CDR3. CDR3 DNA sequence: TGTGCCAGCAGCTCTCCAGGGGTTCTTACGGCTTTCTTT. This sequence encodes CASSSPGVLTAFF.

The chain has TRBV7-2 and TRBJ2-7, with 8 bases fitting TRBD1. The CDR3 extends over 14 amino acids. With V trimmed by 5 bases and J by 3 bases, 6 bases remained unmatched. Germline V CDR1 and CDR2: SGHTA, FQGNSA. The CDR3 DNA reads as TGTGCCAGCAGCCCACGGACAGGGAACTACGAGCAGTACTTC. Translation: CASSPRTGNYEQYF.

The chain has TRBV2 and TRBJ2-4; possibly TRBD2 for D (6 bases). Germline values: CDR1 SNHLY, CDR2 FYNNEI. Trimming removed 6 bases from V and 6 bases from J, with 12 bases in between. The CDR3 consists of 13 residues. CDR3 region: CASRGDWGNIQYF. CDR3 sequence (DNA): TGTGCCAGCAGAGGGGACTGGGGAAACATTCAGTACTTC.

The V call is TRBV11-3, the J call TRBJ2-3, with D perhaps matching TRBD2 (6 bases). V was shortened by 3 bases and J by 6 bases, with 22 bases between the two germline ends. The CDR3 is made up of 17 amino acids. Germline V gene sequence: CDR1 SGHNT, CDR2 YENEEA. Written as DNA, the CDR3 is TGTGCCAGCAGCTTTGGTCCTCCGGGATCTAGCGACGATACGCAGTATTTT. Its translation: CASSFGPPGSSDDTQYF.

For this clone: Germline and junction disagree at one end, which may indicate a read error. V usage is TRBV2 and J usage is TRBJ1-2; 9 nucleotides match TRBD1. Germline CDR1 and CDR2: SNHLY and FYNNEI. The CDR3 spans 11 residues. The CDR3 loop is CASSLEGQGYF. The CDR3 DNA is TGTGCCAGCAGTCTAGAGGGACAGGGATACTTC.

The gene calls are TRBV7-2 and TRBJ2-1; possible D gene TRBD2, 5 bases. Germline V gene lookup returns CDR1 SGHTA and CDR2 FQGNSA. With 1 base removed from V and 0 bases from J, the gap between germline ends came to 10 bases. The CDR3 spans 16 residues. CDR3 residues: CASSLGIGSSYNEQFF. As DNA, the CDR3 is TGTGCCAGCAGCTTAGGAATTGGGAGCTCCTACAATGAGCAGTTCTTC.

The chain is built from TRBV30 and TRBJ1-5, with D maybe TRBD1 (5 bases). The CDR3 has 14 residues. Germline V gene sequence: CDR1 GTSNPN, CDR2 SVGIG (reference sequence). V lost 0 bases to trimming and J lost 6 bases, with 12 bases between them. In DNA, the CDR3 is TGTGCCTGGAGTGTGCAAGGGGAGGTTCAGCCCCAGCATTTT. Protein product: CAWSVQGEVQPQHF.

On this clone itself: The junction departs from the called germline gene at one end, perhaps through a read error. The chain couples TRBV7-7 to TRBJ2-1; 8 bases match TRBD1. The CDR3 sequence is 19 residues long. Germline CDR1 is SSHAT and CDR2 is FNYEAQ (reference sequence). Here the CDR3 reads CASSLEHWRAGTGFNEQFF. In DNA, the CDR3 is TGTGCTAGCAGCTTAGAGCATTGGCGGGCAGGGACAGGCTTCAATGAGCAGTTCTTC.

In DNA, the CDR3 is TGTGCCAGTAGTTTCGACAGGGGGAGCTCCTACAATGAGCAGTTCTTC. Its translation is CASSFDRGSSYNEQFF. The V gene is TRBV19, the J gene TRBJ2-1; 9 nucleotides agree with TRBD1. Germline loops: CDR1 LNHDA, CDR2 SQIVND (reference sequence). This CDR3 region has 16 residues. The V segment lost 5 bases and the J segment 0 bases; nucleotides outside the gene matches: 5.

The chain employs TRBV5-6 and TRBJ2-4, with 8 bases matching TRBD1. The CDR3 contains 15 residues. V lost 1 base to trimming and J lost 8 bases; unmatched junction nucleotides: 8. Germline V CDR1 and CDR2: SGHDT, YYEEEE. The CDR3 region is CASSLSGQGRDIQYF. The CDR3 region has the DNA TGTGCCAGCAGCTTGTCCGGACAGGGTAGAGACATTCAGTACTTC.

The DNA for the CDR3 is TGTGCCAGTAGTCACAGGACAGGCGCCAATCAGCCCCAGCATTTT. Amino acids: CASSHRTGANQPQHF. The chain is built from TRBV19 and TRBJ1-5; TRBD1 aligns across 7 bases. The V gene end was trimmed by 5 bases and the J gene end by 3 bases; junction bases not matched to a gene: 7. CDR1 is LNHDA, CDR2 SQIVND, per germline (reference sequence). The CDR3 sequence is 15 residues long.

The CDR3 spells CASSLALLSGTVTGELFF. For the CDR3, the DNA is TGTGCCAGCAGCTTAGCCCTTCTCTCCGGGACAGTCACCGGGGAGCTGTTTTTT. The V gene is TRBV7-2, the J gene TRBJ2-2; 7 nucleotides align to TRBD1. The CDR3 has 18 amino acids. Trimming at V came to 0 bases and at J to 4 bases, leaving 11 bases not matched to a gene. CDR1 is SGHTA, CDR2 FQGNSA, per germline.

The V gene is TRBV5-4, the J gene TRBJ2-7; the match to TRBD2 covers 9 bases. V dropped 3 bases and J dropped 6; count of bases not matched to a gene: 10. Germline V CDR1 and CDR2: SGHNT, YYREEE (reference sequence). The length of the CDR3 is 15 residues. Here the CDR3 DNA reads TGTGCCAGCAGCTGGGGGGGACTAGCAGTTCCCGAGCAGTACTTC. It specifies CASSWGGLAVPEQYF.

CDR3 protein: CASSPRGGEETQYF. In DNA form, the CDR3 reads TGTGCCAGCAGTCCAAGGGGCGGGGAAGAGACCCAGTACTTC. This rearrangement joins TRBV28 to TRBJ2-5, with D maybe TRBD2 (6 bases). V was trimmed by 5 bases and J by 3 bases, leaving 13 bases between them. Germline V gene data show CDR1 as MDHEN and CDR2 as SYDVKM. The CDR3 runs 14 residues.

The V call is TRBV5-4, the J call TRBJ1-6; D is possibly TRBD1 (5 bases). CDR3 size: 14 residues. Deletions cut 1 base from V and 10 bases from J, with 12 bases between. In germline, CDR1 is SGHNT, CDR2 YYREEE (reference sequence). The CDR3 sequence: CASSLKGVGSPLHF. CDR3 coding DNA: TGTGCCAGCAGCTTGAAAGGGGTCGGCTCACCCCTCCACTTT.

The chain recombines TRBV10-1 with TRBJ2-1, with 7 positions matching TRBD1. CDR1 and CDR2 from the germline V gene are WNHNN and SYGVQD (reference sequence). The length of the CDR3 is 16 residues. With V trimmed by 6 bases and J by 2 bases, 10 bases remained unmatched. CDR3 in amino acids: CASRSITGEPYNEQFF. The CDR3 DNA follows: TGCGCCAGCAGATCAATCACAGGGGAACCCTACAATGAGCAGTTCTTC.

CDR3 sequence (DNA): TGCGCCAGCAGCCATACAACCTACAATGAGCAGTTCTTC. The encoded protein is CASSHTTYNEQFF. The V and J genes are TRBV4-1 and TRBJ2-1; D is uncertain. Germline V lookup: CDR1 MGHRA, CDR2 YSYEKL. This CDR3 has 13 amino acids. Trimming removed 3 bases from V and 2 bases from J, with 5 bases in between.

CDR3 residues: CASWPGQGYGYTF. The CDR3 nucleotides are TGTGCCAGCTGGCCGGGACAGGGATATGGCTACACCTTC. The gene calls are TRBV27 and TRBJ1-2; TRBD1 aligns across 9 bases. There are 13 residues in the CDR3. After removal of 8 bases from V and 5 bases from J, the junction contained 6 bases not matched to a gene. Germline assignment: CDR1 MNHEY and CDR2 SMNVEV (reference sequence).

The chain has TRBV30 and TRBJ2-1; D remains ambiguous. Germline values: CDR1 GTSNPN, CDR2 SVGIG (reference sequence). CDR3 length: 16 residues. Trimming shortened V by 3 bases and J by 6 bases, and 21 bases separated the two germline ends. The CDR3 sequence: CAWRTRNYIGSNEQFF. The CDR3, as DNA: TGTGCCTGGAGGACTCGGAACTATATCGGATCCAATGAGCAGTTCTTC.